This T cell receptor beta chain was recovered during a study of T cell responses to AZD1222 COVID-19 vaccine. Overall study results and limits: Possibly, clonal diversity was underestimated; donors were largely white British and included more females. Seropositivity was recorded at baseline in only 6 or 7 AZD1222 recipients. Only after the peak T cell response were repertoires sampled.

In germline, CDR1 is MNHEY, CDR2 SVGAGI. Deletions cut 5 bases from V and 1 base from J, with 15 bases between. The length of the CDR3 is 15 residues. With regard to this clone: Antigen specificity is unknown.

The method was immunoSEQ multiplex PCR; TCRdb's version includes in-frame clones alone and lacks a portion of them. The sample holds under 150,000 clones, under 95% seen once. The material was peripheral blood, obtained on day 0 of AZD1222 vaccination. The receptor was isolated from an adult in good health. The V call is TRBV6-5, the J call TRBJ2-7; TRBD1 might be the D (5 bases). The CDR3 DNA reads as TGTGCCAGCAGTCCAACCCGGCAGGGTTCCTACGAGCAGTACTTC. Translated: CASSPTRQGSYEQYF.